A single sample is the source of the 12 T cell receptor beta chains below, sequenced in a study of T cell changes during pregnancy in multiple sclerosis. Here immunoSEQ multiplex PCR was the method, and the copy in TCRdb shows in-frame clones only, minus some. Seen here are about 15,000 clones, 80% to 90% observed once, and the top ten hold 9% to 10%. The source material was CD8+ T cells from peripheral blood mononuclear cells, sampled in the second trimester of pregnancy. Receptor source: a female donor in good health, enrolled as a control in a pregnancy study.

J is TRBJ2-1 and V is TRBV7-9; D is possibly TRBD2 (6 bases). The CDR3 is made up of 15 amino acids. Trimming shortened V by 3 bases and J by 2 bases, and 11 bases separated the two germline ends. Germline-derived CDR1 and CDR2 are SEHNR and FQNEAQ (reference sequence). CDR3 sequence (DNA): TGTGCCAGCAGCTTTTCTGGGGGGACCTACAATGAGCAGTTCTTC. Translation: CASSFSGGTYNEQFF.

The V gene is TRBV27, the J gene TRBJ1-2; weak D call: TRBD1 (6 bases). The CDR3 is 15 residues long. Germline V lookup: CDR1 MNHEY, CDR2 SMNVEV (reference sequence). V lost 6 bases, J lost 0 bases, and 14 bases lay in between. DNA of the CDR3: TGTGCCAGCAGCCAAATGACAGGAACTAACTATGGCTACACCTTC. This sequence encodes CASSQMTGTNYGYTF.

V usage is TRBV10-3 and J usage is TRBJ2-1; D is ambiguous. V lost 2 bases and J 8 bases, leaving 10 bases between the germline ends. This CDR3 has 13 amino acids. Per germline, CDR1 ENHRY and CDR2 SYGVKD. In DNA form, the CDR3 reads TGTGCCATCAGTGAGGGAGAAGGCGATGAGCAGTTCTTC. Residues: CAISEGEGDEQFF.

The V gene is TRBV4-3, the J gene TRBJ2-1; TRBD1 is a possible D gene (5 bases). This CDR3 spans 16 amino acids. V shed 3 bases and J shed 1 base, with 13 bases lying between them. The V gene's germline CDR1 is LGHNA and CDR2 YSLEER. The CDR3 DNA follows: TGCGCCAGCAGCCAGGAGTTAAAGGGGTCCTACAATGAGCAGTTCTTC. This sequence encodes CASSQELKGSYNEQFF.

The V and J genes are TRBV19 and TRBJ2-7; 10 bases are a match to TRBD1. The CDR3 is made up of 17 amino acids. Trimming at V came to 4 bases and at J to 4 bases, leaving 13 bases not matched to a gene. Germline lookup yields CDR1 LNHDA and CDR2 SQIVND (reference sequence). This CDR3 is CASSNGAGTGVRYEQYF. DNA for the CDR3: TGTGCCAGTAGTAACGGGGCCGGGACAGGGGTTCGATACGAGCAGTACTTC.

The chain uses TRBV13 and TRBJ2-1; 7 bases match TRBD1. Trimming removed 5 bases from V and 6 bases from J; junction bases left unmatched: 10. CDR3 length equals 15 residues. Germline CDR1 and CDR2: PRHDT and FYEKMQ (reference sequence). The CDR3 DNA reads TGTGCCAGCAGCGTCCGGGACAGCCTGTCCAATGAGCAGTTCTTC. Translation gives CASSVRDSLSNEQFF. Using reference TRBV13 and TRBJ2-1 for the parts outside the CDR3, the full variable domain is AAGVIQSPRHLIKEKRETATLKCYPIPRHDTVYWYQQGPGQDPQFLISFYEKMQSDKGSIPDRFSAQQFSDYHSELNMSSLELGDSALYFCASSVRDSLSNEQFFGPGTRLTVL.

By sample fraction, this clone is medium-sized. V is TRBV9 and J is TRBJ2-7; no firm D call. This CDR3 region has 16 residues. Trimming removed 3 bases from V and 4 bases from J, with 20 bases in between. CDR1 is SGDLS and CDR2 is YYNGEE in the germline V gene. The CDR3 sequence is CASSATPRLAHYEQYF. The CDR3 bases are TGTGCCAGCAGCGCCACACCCCGACTGGCTCATTACGAGCAGTACTTC.

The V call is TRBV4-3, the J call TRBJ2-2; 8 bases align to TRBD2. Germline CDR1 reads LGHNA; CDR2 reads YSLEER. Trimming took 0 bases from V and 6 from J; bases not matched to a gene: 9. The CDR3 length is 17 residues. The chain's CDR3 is CASSQDRGLGGAGELFF. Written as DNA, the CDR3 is TGCGCCAGCAGCCAAGATAGGGGACTAGGGGGGGCCGGGGAGCTGTTTTTT.

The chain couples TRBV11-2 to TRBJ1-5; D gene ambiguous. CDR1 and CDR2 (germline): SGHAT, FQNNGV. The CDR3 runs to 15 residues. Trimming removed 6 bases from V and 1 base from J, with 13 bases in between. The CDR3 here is CASSPGYGSNQPQHF. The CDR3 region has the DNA TGTGCCAGCAGTCCGGGATACGGAAGCAATCAGCCCCAGCATTTT.

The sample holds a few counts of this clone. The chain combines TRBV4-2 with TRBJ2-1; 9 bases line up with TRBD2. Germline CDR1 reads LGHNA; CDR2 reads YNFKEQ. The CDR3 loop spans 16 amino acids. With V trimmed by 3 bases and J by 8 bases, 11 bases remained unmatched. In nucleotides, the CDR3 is TGTGCCAGCAGCCAGGAGATGGGACTAGCCACCGATGAGCAGTTCTTC. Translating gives CASSQEMGLATDEQFF.

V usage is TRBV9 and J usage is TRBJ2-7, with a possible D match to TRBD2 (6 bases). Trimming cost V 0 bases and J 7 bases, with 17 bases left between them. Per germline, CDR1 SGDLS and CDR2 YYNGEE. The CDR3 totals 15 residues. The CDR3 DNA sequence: TGTGCCAGCAGCGTAGACGGGGGAGAGTTCGGTGAGCAGTACTTC. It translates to CASSVDGGEFGEQYF.

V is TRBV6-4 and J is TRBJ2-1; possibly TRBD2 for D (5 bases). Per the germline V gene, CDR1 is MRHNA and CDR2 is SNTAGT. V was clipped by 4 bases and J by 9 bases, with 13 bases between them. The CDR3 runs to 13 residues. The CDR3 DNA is TGTGCCAGCAGTGCCGGGGAGCAAGGTGAGCAGTTCTTC. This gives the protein CASSAGEQGEQFF.